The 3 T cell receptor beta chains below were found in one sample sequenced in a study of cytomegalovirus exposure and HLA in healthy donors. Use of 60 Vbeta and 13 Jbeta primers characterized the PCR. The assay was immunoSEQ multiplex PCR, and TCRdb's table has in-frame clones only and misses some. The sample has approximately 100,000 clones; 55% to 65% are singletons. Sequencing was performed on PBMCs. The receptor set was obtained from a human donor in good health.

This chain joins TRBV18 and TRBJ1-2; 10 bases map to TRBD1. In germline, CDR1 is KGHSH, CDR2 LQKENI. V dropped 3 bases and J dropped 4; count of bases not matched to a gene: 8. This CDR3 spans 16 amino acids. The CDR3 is CASSPGQGPSLYGYTF. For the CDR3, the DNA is TGTGCCAGCTCACCGGGACAGGGGCCTTCTCTCTATGGCTACACCTTC.

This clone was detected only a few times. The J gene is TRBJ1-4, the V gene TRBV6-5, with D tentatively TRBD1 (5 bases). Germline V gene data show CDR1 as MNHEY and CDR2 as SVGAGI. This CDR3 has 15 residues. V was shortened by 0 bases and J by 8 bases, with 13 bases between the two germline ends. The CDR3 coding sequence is TGTGCCAGCAGTTACTCAGGGGCAGAGATGGAAAAACTGTTTTTT. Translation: CASSYSGAEMEKLFF.

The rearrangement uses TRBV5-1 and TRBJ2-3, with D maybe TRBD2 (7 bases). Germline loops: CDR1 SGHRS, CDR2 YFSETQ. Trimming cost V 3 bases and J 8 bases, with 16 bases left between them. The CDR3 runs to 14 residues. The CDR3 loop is CASSSTGREGTQYF. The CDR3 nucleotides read TGCGCCAGCAGCTCTACAGGGAGGGAAGGTACGCAGTATTTT. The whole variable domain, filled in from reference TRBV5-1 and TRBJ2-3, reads KAGVTQTPRYLIKTRGQQVTLSCSPISGHRSVSWYQQTPGQGLQFLFEYFSETQRNKGNFPGRFSGRQFSNSRSEMNVSTLELGDSALYLCASSSTGREGTQYFGPGTRLTVL.